What follows are 19 T cell receptor beta chains derived from one specimen sequenced in a study of beta chain features in type 1 diabetes. Investigators reverse transcribed all isolated RNA, so they sequenced expressed TCRB transcripts. Assay used: immunoSEQ multiplex PCR; TCRdb lists only in-frame clones, some missing. The repertoire includes roughly 140,000 clones, about 8.1% of them detected once, and 0.55% to 0.75% sits in the top ten. Sequenced: central memory CD4+ T cells from blood. The receptors stem from a man between 18 and 29 years old in good health.

The genes are TRBV30 and TRBJ2-5, with a weak D call TRBD1 (7 bases). This CDR3 has 15 residues. Germline CDR1 reads GTSNPN; CDR2 reads SVGIG (reference sequence). With 0 bases removed from V and 0 bases from J, the gap between germline ends came to 11 bases. The CDR3 region is CAWSVPRGDQETQYF. The CDR3 DNA reads TGTGCCTGGAGTGTACCCAGGGGGGACCAAGAGACCCAGTACTTC.

The table lists this clone with a few counts. The chain employs TRBV19 and TRBJ1-2, with TRBD1 matching over 8 bases. The CDR3 sequence is 12 residues long. In germline, CDR1 is LNHDA, CDR2 SQIVND (reference sequence). V trimming: 9 bases; J trimming: 5 bases; junction bases outside the gene matches: 5. CDR3 in amino acids: CASIDRGYGYTF. CDR3 nucleotide sequence: TGTGCCAGCATAGACAGGGGATATGGCTACACCTTC.

This chain uses TRBV18 with TRBJ2-5; 9 bases map to TRBD1. Unmatched junction bases numbered 3, after V lost 4 bases and J lost 0 bases. This CDR3 is 15 amino acids long. Looked up from germline, CDR1 is KGHSH and CDR2 is LQKENI. The CDR3 here is CASSRGTGYQETQYF. The DNA for the CDR3 is TGTGCCAGCTCACGGGGGACAGGGTACCAAGAGACCCAGTACTTC.

This clone was counted a few times. The chain joins TRBV5-1 to TRBJ1-2; tentatively, D is TRBD1 (6 bases). Per germline, CDR1 SGHRS and CDR2 YFSETQ. There are 14 residues in the CDR3. Trimming left V 4 bases short and J 9 bases short, with 19 bases between. The CDR3 is CASSQGTDLSSYTF. CDR3 nucleotide sequence: TGCGCCAGCAGCCAGGGGACCGACCTTTCGAGCTACACCTTC.

This chain links TRBV19 with TRBJ2-5; 9 positions agree with TRBD1. Trimming at V came to 4 bases and at J to 5 bases, leaving 8 bases not matched to a gene. Per germline, CDR1 LNHDA and CDR2 SQIVND (reference sequence). The CDR3 runs to 15 residues. As DNA, the CDR3 is TGTGCCAGTAGTACCGGACAGGGGTATACGGAGACCCAGTACTTC. Its translation: CASSTGQGYTETQYF.

This clone occurred a few times. The gene calls are TRBV29-1 and TRBJ2-1; D possibly corresponds to TRBD2 (6 bases). Germline V gene lookup returns CDR1 SQVTM and CDR2 ANQGSEA. V lost 1 base to trimming and J lost 8 bases, with 21 bases between them. This CDR3 has 16 residues. CDR3 in DNA: TGCAGCGTTGAAGTTGCGGGTCTAGCGCGATTGGATGAGCAGTTCTTC. Translation gives CSVEVAGLARLDEQFF.

This rearrangement joins TRBV7-2 to TRBJ2-7, with 10 nucleotides matching TRBD2. Germline loops: CDR1 SGHTA, CDR2 FQGNSA. The CDR3 has 14 residues. The V and J ends lost 5 bases and 2 bases, in that order; junction bases with no gene match: 3. CDR3 DNA: TGTGCCAGCAGCCGACTAGCGGGTACCTACGAGCAGTACTTC. It codes for CASSRLAGTYEQYF.

The chain carries TRBV5-1 and TRBJ1-4, with 7 bases matching TRBD1. Trimming removed 0 bases from V and 5 bases from J; junction bases left unmatched: 4. Germline CDR1 and CDR2: SGHRS and YFSETQ. The CDR3 contains 15 residues. CDR3 nucleotide sequence: TGCGCCAGCAGCTTGGAGGGGGCGCCGAATGAAAAACTGTTTTTT. It codes for CASSLEGAPNEKLFF.

The rearrangement uses TRBV4-3 and TRBJ2-2; TRBD1 is a possible D gene (5 bases). Deletions cut 0 bases from V and 8 bases from J, with 16 bases between. Germline assignment: CDR1 LGHNA and CDR2 YSLEER. The CDR3 spans 16 residues. The CDR3 coding sequence is TGCGCCAGCAGCCAAGAGCCCGGCGACAGAACTGGGGAGCTGTTTTTT. Protein sequence: CASSQEPGDRTGELFF.

The chain is built from TRBV4-2 and TRBJ1-2; 8 bases map to TRBD1. V trimming: 5 bases; J trimming: 4 bases; junction bases outside the gene matches: 3. Germline values: CDR1 LGHNA, CDR2 YNFKEQ. CDR3 length: 13 amino acids. Here the CDR3 DNA reads TGTGCCAGCAGCTCCGACAGGGGCTATGGCTACACCTTC. Encoded protein: CASSSDRGYGYTF.

This clone was observed a handful of times. The rearrangement uses TRBV21-1 and TRBJ2-3; the table's D call, TRBD2, has no DNA check behind it. TRBV21-1 is termed a pseudogene. The CDR3 is 16 amino acids. CDR3 coding DNA: TGTGCCAGCAGCAAAGTTAGCGGGAGGGACCCAGATACGCAGTATTTT. This sequence encodes CASSKVSGRDPDTQYF.

The table lists this clone with many counts. This sequence joins TRBV7-8 and TRBJ2-7; D unresolved. The V gene lost 5 bases and the J gene lost 2 bases, with 4 bases spanning the gap. The CDR3 totals 11 residues. Germline V gene lookup returns CDR1 SGHVS and CDR2 FQNEAQ. The chain's CDR3 is CASSPAYEQYF. As DNA, the CDR3 is TGTGCCAGCAGCCCCGCCTACGAGCAGTACTTC.

In its sample, this clone was seen a few times. The chain recombines TRBV9 with TRBJ2-5, with TRBD1 matching over 8 bases. CDR1 is SGDLS, CDR2 YYNGEE, per germline. This CDR3 is built from 16 residues. With V trimmed by 0 bases and J by 5 bases, 9 bases remained unmatched. The DNA of the CDR3 is TGTGCCAGCAGCGTAGGGGCAGGGGGCTCCACGGAGACCCAGTACTTC. Amino acids: CASSVGAGGSTETQYF. Supplemented by reference TRBV9 and TRBJ2-5, the full variable domain reads DSGVTQTPKHLITATGQRVTLRCSPRSGDLSVYWYQQSLDQGLQFLIQYYNGEERAKGNILERFSAQQFPDLHSELNLSSLELGDSALYFCASSVGAGGSTETQYFGPGTRLLVL.

A word on this clone: At one end the junction does not follow the germline gene, possibly because of a read error. This chain uses TRBV5-6 with TRBJ2-5, with 8 bases aligning to TRBD1. Germline lookup yields CDR1 SGHDT and CDR2 YYEEEE. The CDR3 has 12 amino acids. The CDR3 sequence is CASSFFGTGVHF. CDR3 sequence (DNA): TGTGCCAGCAGCTTCTTTGGGACAGGCGTGCACTTC.

This clone was seen only a few times. The chain couples TRBV2 to TRBJ2-3, with 7 bases fitting TRBD1. V was clipped by 4 bases and J by 5 bases; unmatched bases: 6. This CDR3 contains 14 residues. Germline-derived CDR1 and CDR2 are SNHLY and FYNNEI. The CDR3 spells CASSALTGQDTQYF. CDR3 bases: TGTGCCAGCAGTGCGTTGACAGGGCAAGATACGCAGTATTTT.

This clone was found a few times. CDR3 in DNA: TGCGCCAGCAGCTTCGTGGGACTAGCGGTGCGTAAAAACATTCAGTACTTC. It yields the protein CASSFVGLAVRKNIQYF. The gene calls are TRBV5-1 and TRBJ2-4; 11 bases are a match to TRBD2. Trimming at V came to 2 bases and at J to 4 bases, leaving 8 bases not matched to a gene. This CDR3 is built from 17 residues. The germline gives CDR1 SGHRS, CDR2 YFSETQ.

The chain has TRBV7-6 and TRBJ2-7; a weak D match, TRBD2 (6 bases). The CDR3 runs to 15 residues. Deletions cut 2 bases from V and 4 bases from J, with 15 bases between. Germline V gives CDR1 SGHVS, CDR2 FNYEAQ. CDR3 loop: CASSLSGGIAYEQYF. CDR3 nucleotides: TGTGCCAGCAGCTTATCGGGCGGGATAGCTTACGAGCAGTACTTC. The full variable domain, completed using reference TRBV7-6 and TRBJ2-7, is GAGVSQSPRYKVTKRGQDVALRCDPISGHVSLYWYRQALGQGPEFLTYFNYEAQQDKSGLPNDRFSAERPEGSISTLTIQRTEQRDSAMYRCASSLSGGIAYEQYFGPGTRLTVT.

This clone occurred many times. This chain joins TRBV7-9 and TRBJ2-7; 13 bases are a match to TRBD2. V was clipped by 1 base and J by 6 bases; unmatched bases: 3. The germline CDR1 and CDR2 sequences are SEHNR and FQNEAQ (reference sequence). The CDR3 sequence is 15 residues long. CDR3 loop: CASSLGGLAGIEQYF. The CDR3 DNA is TGTGCCAGCAGCTTAGGGGGACTAGCGGGAATCGAGCAGTACTTC. Based on the CDR3 plus reference TRBV7-9 and TRBJ2-7, the full variable domain is DTGVSQNPRHKITKRGQNVTFRCDPISEHNRLYWYRQTLGQGPEFLTYFQNEAQLEKSRLLSDRFSAERPKGSFSTLEIQRTEQGDSAMYLCASSLGGLAGIEQYFGPGTRLTVT.

A few counts support this clone. The genes are TRBV7-3 and TRBJ2-3; 11 nucleotides line up with TRBD2. With V trimmed by 6 bases and J by 1 base, 6 bases remained unmatched. The CDR3 consists of 16 residues. Germline V gives CDR1 SGHTA, CDR2 FQGTGA. CDR3 DNA: TGTGCCAGCAGTCAGTTGACTAGCGGGGGCACAGATACGCAGTATTTT. Its protein is CASSQLTSGGTDTQYF.